Following are 30 T cell receptor beta chains from one sample sequenced in a study of early T cells in non-severe SARS-CoV-2 infection. TCRdb re-derived calls from the 5' RACE reads in MiXCR, one entry per CDR3 protein. The sample contains about 94,000 distinct CDR3 sequences, around 13% of which appear only once. The sequenced sample consisted of whole blood. These receptors were obtained from an adult who was a healthcare worker with PCR-confirmed SARS-CoV-2 infection or an uninfected control (not recorded which).

This chain uses TRBV20-1 with TRBJ2-5; a possible D gene is TRBD1 (5 bases). Trimming took off 2 bases at V and 5 bases at J, with 15 bases between the two ends. The CDR3 has 14 amino acids. Germline V CDR1 and CDR2: DFQATT, SNEGSKA (reference sequence). CDR3 loop: CSARIQGNEETQYF. In DNA form, the CDR3 reads TGCAGTGCTAGAATCCAGGGTAACGAGGAGACCCAGTACTTC.

This clonotype showed up many times. The V call is TRBV5-6, the J call TRBJ1-2; perhaps TRBD1 as D (5 bases). Looked up from germline, CDR1 is SGHDT and CDR2 is YYEEEE. Trimming cost V 6 bases and J 4 bases, with 16 bases left between them. The CDR3 contains 14 residues. CDR3 region: CASKPFEGVYGYTF. In DNA, the CDR3 is TGTGCCAGCAAACCCTTCGAAGGGGTCTATGGCTACACCTTC.

V is TRBV20-1 and J is TRBJ2-5; 8 nucleotides align to TRBD1. CDR1 DFQATT and CDR2 SNEGSKA come from the germline V gene (reference sequence). With V trimmed by 4 bases and J by 5 bases, 3 bases remained unmatched. The length of the CDR3 is 12 residues. CDR3: CSATTGGETQYF. CDR3 sequence (DNA): TGCAGTGCTACCACAGGGGGGGAGACCCAGTACTTC.

This clonotype was seen repeatedly, ten times or more. CDR3 region: CASSYTRNRVRNTEAFF. In DNA, the CDR3 is TGTGCCAGCAGTTACACCCGGAACAGGGTCCGGAACACTGAAGCTTTCTTT. V and J are TRBV6-2 or TRBV6-3 and TRBJ1-1; TRBD1 might be the D (6 bases). The CDR3 runs 17 residues. From germline, CDR1 is MNHEY and CDR2 SVGEGT. Deletions cut 2 bases from V and 1 base from J, with 17 bases between.

The CDR3 sequence is CASSYSAGGPTEAFF. CDR3 in DNA: TGTGCCAGCAGTTACTCGGCAGGCGGGCCCACTGAAGCTTTCTTT. The chain is built from TRBV6-5 and TRBJ1-1; unclear D gene. This CDR3 has 15 residues. Looked up from germline, CDR1 is MNHEY and CDR2 is SVGAGI. Trimming stripped 0 bases from V and 4 bases from J, with 12 bases between.

Only a few counts were recorded for this clonotype. The chain is built from TRBV28 and TRBJ2-1, with 8 bases matching TRBD2. This CDR3 region has 18 residues. Looked up from germline, CDR1 is MDHEN and CDR2 is SYDVKM. V was clipped by 1 base and J by 0 bases; unmatched bases: 8. In DNA, the CDR3 is TGTGCCAGCAGTTTATCGGAGCGGGGGACGACCTCCTACAATGAGCAGTTCTTC. Translating gives CASSLSERGTTSYNEQFF.

The V gene is TRBV11-2, the J gene TRBJ2-5; D is undetermined. Per germline, CDR1 SGHAT and CDR2 FQNNGV. V lost 1 base, J lost 8 bases, and 26 bases lay in between. The CDR3 is 18 residues long. As DNA, the CDR3 is TGTGCCAGCAGCTTAGGTGGAGCCCGTAGCCCTCGGGTCATAACCCAGTACTTC. It is translated as CASSLGGARSPRVITQYF.

This clonotype was recorded many times. The gene calls are TRBV16 and TRBJ1-5; 11 bases are a match to TRBD1. From germline, CDR1 is KGHSY and CDR2 FQNENV. The J segment lost 1 base and the V segment lost 3 bases, leaving 8 bases of the junction unmatched. The CDR3 loop spans 18 amino acids. Written as DNA, the CDR3 is TGTGCCAGCAGCCAGGGACAGGGGGTGAAGATAAGCAATCAGCCCCAGCATTTT. Its translation: CASSQGQGVKISNQPQHF.

This clonotype was counted at least ten times. The J gene is TRBJ1-1, the V gene TRBV20-1; D is unresolved. The V end lost 3 bases, the J end lost 0 bases, and 5 bases lay between the germline ends. The germline CDR1 and CDR2 sequences are DFQATT and SNEGSKA (reference sequence). The CDR3 has 12 amino acids. CDR3 in DNA: TGCAGTGCTAGGCACGTGAACACTGAAGCTTTCTTT. As protein: CSARHVNTEAFF.

This clonotype was seen a few times. The chain joins TRBV28 to TRBJ2-5; unclear D gene. Per germline, CDR1 MDHEN and CDR2 SYDVKM. CDR3 length: 11 residues. V was shortened by 6 bases and J by 9 bases, with 11 bases between the two germline ends. CDR3: CASSPFEAQYF. In nucleotides, the CDR3 is TGTGCCAGCAGCCCCTTCGAGGCCCAGTACTTC.

This clonotype was detected ten times or more. The rearrangement joins TRBV4-3 to TRBJ1-2; 7 nucleotides agree with TRBD1. Germline lookup yields CDR1 LGHNA and CDR2 YSLEER. CDR3 size: 16 residues. J lost 5 bases, V lost 0 bases, and 9 bases had no gene match. CDR3 in amino acids: CASSQDRTGVGYGYTF. For the CDR3, the DNA is TGCGCCAGCAGCCAAGATAGAACAGGGGTAGGGTATGGCTACACCTTC.

The rearrangement joins TRBV6-1 to TRBJ2-3, with 10 bases matching TRBD2. Germline V CDR1 and CDR2: MNHNS, SASEGT. The CDR3 covers 19 residues. Trimming took 4 bases from V and 3 from J; bases not matched to a gene: 16. Written as DNA, the CDR3 is TGTGCCAGCAGTGCCGGGACTAGCGTCTCCACAGCGAGGACAGATACGCAGTATTTT. It codes for CASSAGTSVSTARTDTQYF.

The chain carries TRBV6-6 and TRBJ2-5; 7 bases align to TRBD1. There are 15 residues in the CDR3. The V and J ends lost 2 bases and 4 bases, in that order; junction bases with no gene match: 7. Germline CDR1 MNHNY, CDR2 SVGAGI (reference sequence). The CDR3 region is CASSYGVGGGETQYF. In nucleotides, the CDR3 is TGTGCCAGCAGTTACGGAGTAGGGGGCGGAGAGACCCAGTACTTC.

This clonotype was detected ten times or more. The CDR3 DNA sequence: TGCAGTGCTGGGGCCGGGACTAGCAAAACTGTGAAGCAGTTCTTC. It specifies CSAGAGTSKTVKQFF. The chain has TRBV20-1 and TRBJ2-1; 9 positions match TRBD2. The CDR3 has 15 residues. CDR1 and CDR2 from the germline V gene are DFQATT and SNEGSKA (reference sequence). V shed 5 bases and J 11 bases; nucleotides not matched to a gene: 16.

This clonotype was seen a handful of times. This chain connects TRBV12-3 or TRBV12-4 to TRBJ2-1, with D perhaps TRBD2 (5 bases). This CDR3 is built from 13 residues. V was cut by 6 bases and J by 8 bases, with 14 bases left in between. DNA for the CDR3: TGTGCCAGCAGGATAGAGGGAGTCTATGAGCAGTTCTTC. Its translation is CASRIEGVYEQFF.

As concerns this clonotype: It may be a read error: a sequence one base away is much more abundant. The chain joins TRBV18 to TRBJ2-5, with 10 bases matching TRBD2. CDR3 length: 19 amino acids. Germline CDR1 is KGHSH and CDR2 is LQKENI. V shed 1 base and J 5 bases; nucleotides not matched to a gene: 16. The DNA for the CDR3 is TGTGCCAGCTCACCACGCACTAGCGGGGTGGCCGGTCCCCCGGAGACCCAGTACTTC. Encoded protein: CASSPRTSGVAGPPETQYF.

In its sample, this clonotype was seen many times. The genes are TRBV4-3 and TRBJ2-3, with D possibly being TRBD2 (6 bases). The CDR3 has 16 amino acids. V dropped 7 bases and J dropped 0 bases, with 17 bases sitting between them. Germline CDR1 is LGHNA and CDR2 is YSLEER. The CDR3 is CASTPGRGTSTDTQYF. For the CDR3, the DNA is TGCGCCAGCACCCCCGGCCGGGGGACGAGCACAGATACGCAGTATTTT.

This clonotype was seen once. The V and J genes are TRBV3-1 and TRBJ1-2; 7 positions match TRBD1. V trimming: 1 base; J trimming: 8 bases; junction bases outside the gene matches: 7. The CDR3 length is 14 residues. Germline CDR1 and CDR2: LGHDT and YNNKEL (reference sequence). The CDR3 spells CASSQGQGVVGYTF. CDR3 coding DNA: TGTGCCAGCAGCCAAGGACAGGGTGTGGTCGGCTACACCTTC.

A few counts support this clonotype. The chain uses TRBV12-3 or TRBV12-4 and TRBJ1-5; D might be TRBD1 (5 bases). CDR3 size: 14 residues. V lost 3 bases to trimming and J lost 4 bases, with 10 bases between them. CDR3 DNA sequence: TGTGCCAGCAGTTTTGGGGGTACAAATCAGCCCCAGCATTTT. This translates into CASSFGGTNQPQHF.

This clonotype has a count of ten or more. The V and J genes are TRBV28 and TRBJ2-7; 10 bases agree with TRBD2. CDR3 length: 17 amino acids. Trimming at V came to 5 bases and at J to 0 bases, leaving 10 bases not matched to a gene. Germline-derived CDR1 and CDR2 are MDHEN and SYDVKM. The CDR3 loop reads CASSPPRPSGGSYEQYF. CDR3 DNA: TGTGCCAGCAGTCCACCACGACCTAGCGGGGGCTCCTACGAGCAGTACTTC.

The rearrangement joins TRBV11-3 to TRBJ2-1, with 7 bases lining up with TRBD2. The CDR3 is 15 residues long. Per the germline V gene, CDR1 is SGHNT and CDR2 is YENEEA. The ends lost 5 bases at V and 5 bases at J; junction bases unmatched: 9. The CDR3 nucleotides read TGTGCCAGCAGCCCTCAAGCGGGGAGAAACAATGAGCAGTTCTTC. This sequence encodes CASSPQAGRNNEQFF.

The V gene is TRBV7-6, the J gene TRBJ2-3, with TRBD2 identical over 9 bases. With V trimmed by 5 bases and J by 0 bases, 12 bases remained unmatched. Germline V gene lookup returns CDR1 SGHVS and CDR2 FNYEAQ. The CDR3 totals 18 residues. Here the CDR3 DNA reads TGTGCCAGCAGCCCTGGATTCGAGCGGGGGGCGAGCACAGATACGCAGTATTTT. It specifies CASSPGFERGASTDTQYF. Combining the CDR3 with reference TRBV7-6 and TRBJ2-3 gives the whole variable domain GAGVSQSPRYKVTKRGQDVALRCDPISGHVSLYWYRQALGQGPEFLTYFNYEAQQDKSGLPNDRFSAERPEGSISTLTIQRTEQRDSAMYRCASSPGFERGASTDTQYFGPGTRLTVL.

This clonotype was detected many times. This chain links TRBV5-1 with TRBJ2-3; tentatively, D is TRBD1 (6 bases). The CDR3 totals 15 residues. CDR1 is SGHRS, CDR2 YFSETQ, per germline. V was trimmed by 4 bases and J by 2 bases, leaving 14 bases between them. The CDR3 sequence: CASSQDSLPTDTQYF. CDR3 nucleotides: TGCGCCAGCAGCCAGGACAGTCTCCCCACAGATACGCAGTATTTT.

This clonotype was detected ten times or more. This chain links TRBV5-6 with TRBJ1-4; no clear D gene. The ends were cut back, 4 bases at V and 5 bases at J, with 12 bases in the middle. This CDR3 comprises 14 residues. In germline, CDR1 is SGHDT, CDR2 YYEEEE. The CDR3 DNA is TGTGCCAGCAGCCCTTTGGACTCGAATGAAAAACTGTTTTTT. This encodes CASSPLDSNEKLFF. The complete variable domain, with remaining parts taken from reference TRBV5-6 and TRBJ1-4, reads DAGVTQSPTHLIKTRGQQVTLRCSPKSGHDTVSWYQQALGQGPQFIFQYYEEEERQRGNFPDRFSGHQFPNYSSELNVNALLLGDSALYLCASSPLDSNEKLFFGSGTQLSVL.

This clonotype has at least ten counts. This rearrangement joins TRBV6-1 to TRBJ1-5; TRBD1 might be the D (6 bases). The CDR3 length is 15 residues. The germline gives CDR1 MNHNS, CDR2 SASEGT. V gave up 6 bases and J gave up 4 bases, with 16 bases separating them. The CDR3 loop is CASRTGQSGNQPQHF. CDR3 nucleotides: TGTGCCAGCAGAACCGGACAGTCGGGTAATCAGCCCCAGCATTTT.

The sample holds a few counts of this clonotype. The chain couples TRBV20-1 to TRBJ2-2; the match to TRBD1 covers 8 bases. Germline loops: CDR1 DFQATT, CDR2 SNEGSKA (reference sequence). The CDR3 has 15 residues. Germline trimming cut 0 bases from V and 6 bases from J; bases unmatched to any gene: 6. Here the CDR3 DNA reads TGCAGTGCTAGAGAGTACAGGGGGTACGCCGGGGAGCTGTTTTTT. Its protein is CSAREYRGYAGELFF.

The chain joins TRBV6-5 to TRBJ1-1; D gene uncertain. Germline lookup yields CDR1 MNHEY and CDR2 SVGAGI. This CDR3 contains 13 residues. V was pared by 6 bases and J by 2 bases, with 10 bases between. CDR3 coding DNA: TGTGCCAGCAGGAGGGTAGGAAACACTGAAGCTTTCTTT. It is translated as CASRRVGNTEAFF.

This clonotype was detected ten times or more. The chain has TRBV7-9 and TRBJ1-1; D is possibly TRBD1 (6 bases). Germline V gives CDR1 SEHNR, CDR2 FQNEAQ (reference sequence). This CDR3 spans 17 amino acids. Trimming took off 7 bases at V and 6 bases at J, with 27 bases between the two ends. The CDR3 reads CASTPPRGGATMAEAFF. CDR3 coding DNA: TGTGCCAGCACCCCTCCGAGGGGGGGCGCAACTATGGCTGAAGCTTTCTTT.

This clonotype was seen at least ten times. This chain connects TRBV20-1 to TRBJ2-1, with D possibly TRBD2 on 5 matching bases. The CDR3 sequence is 13 residues long. V gave up 3 bases and J gave up 5 bases, with 11 bases separating them. The germline gives CDR1 DFQATT, CDR2 SNEGSKA (reference sequence). This CDR3 is CSASRTSNNEQFF. The DNA of the CDR3 is TGCAGTGCTAGTAGGACTTCTAACAATGAGCAGTTCTTC.

The chain joins TRBV28 to TRBJ2-7, with D perhaps matching TRBD1 or TRBD2 (5 bases each). V lost 5 bases, J lost 2 bases, and 13 bases lay in between. Germline V lookup: CDR1 MDHEN, CDR2 SYDVKM. This CDR3 region has 14 residues. This CDR3 is CASSPSGRPYEQYF. In DNA, the CDR3 is TGTGCCAGCAGTCCCTCGGGACGGCCCTACGAGCAGTACTTC.